The 10 T cell receptor beta chains below come from one sample, sequenced in a study of human T cells and chemical hapten exposure. Time point given: pre-sensitization, week 0. Noted treatment: therapeutic diphenylcyclopropenone sensitization with weekly scalp DPC. Unfractionated whole blood served as the source for total RNA extraction. TCRdb re-called the RACE reads through MiXCR, storing one row per CDR3 protein. The repertoire holds tens of thousands of distinct CDR3 sequences, under 13% seen once, with around 25% in the top ten. The sample in question was whole blood, obtained in connection with sensitization to the hapten diphenylcyclopropenone (DPC). These receptors all stem from a man aged 45-65 years with alopecia areata. Some clones in this sample may be carry-over from other donors' samples.

Notes on this clonotype: This may stem from a read error, because a much larger clone lies one nucleotide away. The rearrangement joins TRBV6-2 or TRBV6-3 to TRBJ2-3; TRBD2 might be the D (5 bases). Germline assignment: CDR1 MNHEY and CDR2 SVGEGT. The CDR3 runs to 13 residues. CDR3 coding DNA: TGTGCCAGCAGACCACTAGATCCAGATATGCAGTATTTT. Amino acids: CASRPLDPDMQYF.

This clonotype was recorded a few times. The genes are TRBV29-1 and TRBJ2-3, with 8 bases matching TRBD1. V lost 4 bases and J lost 4; bases outside the gene matches: 4. Per germline, CDR1 SQVTM and CDR2 ANQGSEA. There are 13 residues in the CDR3. This CDR3 reads CSVGPGGPDTQYF. As DNA, the CDR3 is TGCAGCGTTGGTCCAGGGGGCCCAGATACGCAGTATTTT.

On this clonotype itself: Given a much more abundant clone one base away, this may be a read error. J is TRBJ2-1 and V is TRBV20-1; D gene ambiguous. Trimming removed 0 bases from V and 0 bases from J, with 12 bases in between. The CDR3 extends over 16 amino acids. The germline CDR1 and CDR2 sequences are DFQATT and SNEGSKA (reference sequence). CDR3 coding DNA: TGCAGTGCTAGAGATGCCGCGACAATCTCCTACAATGAGCAGTTCTTC. Translation: CSARDAATISYNEQFF.

This clonotype turned up a few times. This chain joins TRBV28 and TRBJ2-1; D is ambiguous. Germline lookup yields CDR1 MDHEN and CDR2 SYDVKM. The germline V and J ends were trimmed by 4 bases and 7 bases, with 14 bases remaining between them. CDR3 length: 14 amino acids. CDR3 sequence (DNA): TGTGCCAGCAGTTCCCCGGGCAGACTGAATGAGCAGTTCTTC. Protein sequence: CASSSPGRLNEQFF. Full variable domain (remainder filled in from reference TRBV28 and TRBJ2-1): DVKVTQSSRYLVKRTGEKVFLECVQDMDHENMFWYRQDPGLGLRLIYFSYDVKMKEKGDIPEGYSVSREKKERFSLILESASTNQTSMYLCASSSPGRLNEQFFGPGTRLTVL.

In this sample, this clonotype turned up a few times. The CDR3 DNA follows: TGCAGCGTTGAAGATACGGAAAATCAGCCCCAGCATTTT. Protein product: CSVEDTENQPQHF. The gene calls are TRBV29-1 and TRBJ1-5, with unresolved D. The ends were cut back, 0 bases at V and 4 bases at J, with 7 bases in the middle. CDR1 SQVTM and CDR2 ANQGSEA come from the germline V gene. The CDR3 length is 13 residues.

The chain uses TRBV11-1 and TRBJ2-3; D is unresolved. Germline V CDR1 and CDR2: SGHAT, FQDESV (reference sequence). CDR3 length: 14 residues. Deletions cut 4 bases from V and 1 base from J, with 9 bases between. This CDR3 reads CASSYTRGTDTQYF. CDR3 bases: TGTGCCAGCAGCTATACCCGGGGCACAGATACGCAGTATTTT.

This clonotype was recorded many times. V is TRBV20-1 and J is TRBJ2-2; no firm D call. Trimming removed 3 bases at V and 5 bases at J, with 10 bases between. Germline values: CDR1 DFQATT, CDR2 SNEGSKA (reference sequence). This CDR3 contains 13 residues. CDR3 residues: CSASRSRTGELFF. The CDR3 nucleotides are TGCAGTGCTAGTCGCTCGAGGACCGGGGAGCTGTTTTTT.

The chain employs TRBV28 and TRBJ1-1; no firm D call. This CDR3 spans 11 amino acids. Germline V gene sequence: CDR1 MDHEN, CDR2 SYDVKM. V shed 5 bases and J shed 2 bases, with 3 bases lying between them. CDR3 coding DNA: TGTGCCAGCAGTCCTAACACTGAAGCTTTCTTT. It yields the protein CASSPNTEAFF.

This clonotype occurred many times. This chain connects TRBV7-2 to TRBJ2-3; D uncertain. V was trimmed by 0 bases and J by 2 bases, leaving 9 bases between them. The CDR3 loop spans 15 amino acids. Per germline, CDR1 SGHTA and CDR2 FQGNSA. This CDR3 is CASSLAPHVTDTQYF. The CDR3 DNA follows: TGTGCCAGCAGCTTAGCCCCTCATGTCACAGATACGCAGTATTTT.

The gene calls are TRBV9 and TRBJ2-7; 10 nucleotides align to TRBD1. Germline V gene lookup returns CDR1 SGDLS and CDR2 YYNGEE. Trimming took 3 bases from V and 2 from J; bases not matched to a gene: 8. The CDR3 loop spans 16 amino acids. The CDR3 sequence is CASSAGPGQGTYEQYF. CDR3 nucleotide sequence: TGTGCCAGCAGCGCTGGACCGGGACAGGGGACCTACGAGCAGTACTTC.